The 17 T cell receptor beta chains reported below all come from one sample, sequenced in a study of T-cell reconstitution after alpha-beta-depleted transplantation in children. Preparation of the TCRbeta library was carried out with unique molecular identifiers. TCRdb passed the PCR reads through MiXCR, listing each CDR3 protein once. The sample includes roughly 790,000 distinct CDR3 sequences, 16% of them seen just once. The sequencing here drew on PBMCs, mostly from graft donor cells, taken 360 days after TCRalphabeta/CD19-depleted stem cell transplant. The receptors derive from a male patient between 5 and 17 years old who had a stem cell transplant for acute lymphoblastic leukemia, so the T cells may come from the graft donor.

This clonotype came up a few times. The gene calls are TRBV20-1 and TRBJ1-1; D unclear. The CDR3 sequence is 14 residues long. Trimming left V 5 bases short and J 1 base short, with 14 bases between. Per the germline V gene, CDR1 is DFQATT and CDR2 is SNEGSKA (reference sequence). The CDR3 region is CSAVDRPENTEAFF. The CDR3 nucleotides are TGCAGTGCTGTCGATCGTCCAGAGAACACTGAAGCTTTCTTT.

In this sample, this clonotype turned up a few times. The chain carries TRBV20-1 and TRBJ2-1, with TRBD2 matching 7 bases. Trimming removed 1 base from V and 6 bases from J; junction bases left unmatched: 3. Germline V gene lookup returns CDR1 DFQATT and CDR2 SNEGSKA (reference sequence). The CDR3 is made up of 13 amino acids. Here the CDR3 DNA reads TGCAGTGCTAGAGGCGGGAGTATCAATGAGCAGTTCTTC. This sequence encodes CSARGGSINEQFF.

The chain employs TRBV20-1 and TRBJ1-2; TRBD1 might be the D (6 bases). Between the trimmed V and J ends, which lost 6 bases and 6 bases, there was a span of 11 bases. The CDR3 runs 11 residues. Germline V gives CDR1 DFQATT, CDR2 SNEGSKA (reference sequence). The CDR3 region is CSATGGDGYTF. The CDR3 coding sequence is TGCAGTGCGACAGGCGGGGATGGCTACACCTTC.

This clonotype was seen at least ten times. The V call is TRBV12-3 or TRBV12-4, the J call TRBJ2-5; D gene uncertain. Trimming pared 2 bases from V and 2 bases from J, leaving 9 bases between. The CDR3 has 14 amino acids. The DNA for the CDR3 is TGTGCCAGCAGTTTAAGGGCAGCACAAGAGACCCAGTACTTC. Translated: CASSLRAAQETQYF.

The table lists this clonotype with many counts. V usage is TRBV3-1 and J usage is TRBJ2-1; no clear D. Germline-derived CDR1 and CDR2 are LGHDT and YNNKEL (reference sequence). V gave up 4 bases and J gave up 5 bases, with 9 bases separating them. This CDR3 is built from 13 residues. Here the CDR3 reads CASSLLSNNEQFF. In DNA, the CDR3 is TGTGCCAGCAGCCTTCTATCAAACAATGAGCAGTTCTTC.

This rearrangement joins TRBV9 to TRBJ2-2, with a weak D call TRBD2 (6 bases). Germline V CDR1 and CDR2: SGDLS, YYNGEE. The CDR3 length is 16 residues. Trimming removed 0 bases at V and 7 bases at J, with 16 bases between. The CDR3 bases are TGTGCCAGCAGCGTAGTAGCGGCCTCAAAGTACGGGGAGCTGTTTTTT. Protein: CASSVVAASKYGELFF.

This clonotype was seen at least ten times. The chain combines TRBV4-1 with TRBJ2-7, with 9 bases identical to TRBD1. V lost 0 bases to trimming and J lost 3 bases; unmatched junction nucleotides: 3. The CDR3 loop spans 15 amino acids. Germline CDR1 MGHRA, CDR2 YSYEKL. The CDR3, as DNA: TGCGCCAGCAGCCAAGAGGTGGGACAGGGCTACGAGCAGTACTTC. This gives the protein CASSQEVGQGYEQYF.

This clonotype was observed a handful of times. The chain joins TRBV6-1 to TRBJ2-2; TRBD2 is a possible D gene (7 bases). The germline V gene has CDR1 MNHNS and CDR2 SASEGT. CDR3 length: 13 amino acids. V was trimmed by 6 bases and J by 4 bases, leaving 9 bases between them. The CDR3, as DNA: TGTGCCAGCAGAAGGGGGGGCACCGGGGAGCTGTTTTTT. This gives the protein CASRRGGTGELFF.

CDR3 coding DNA: TGTGCCAGTAGTATCGGAACTAGCGAGTACAATGAGCAGTTCTTC. This sequence encodes CASSIGTSEYNEQFF. The gene calls are TRBV19 and TRBJ2-1; TRBD2 agrees at 7 bases. Trimming at V came to 3 bases and at J to 4 bases, leaving 6 bases not matched to a gene. This CDR3 contains 15 residues. The germline gives CDR1 LNHDA, CDR2 SQIVND (reference sequence).

The genes are TRBV7-6 and TRBJ1-1; D remains ambiguous. In germline, CDR1 is SGHVS, CDR2 FNYEAQ. Trimming took 5 bases from V and 1 from J, leaving 14 bases between them. The CDR3 runs 15 residues. This CDR3 is CASSLSGYPNTEAFF. As DNA, the CDR3 is TGTGCCAGCAGCCTAAGCGGATATCCGAACACTGAAGCTTTCTTT.

The rearrangement joins TRBV3-1 to TRBJ2-1; D is uncertain. Germline assignment: CDR1 LGHDT and CDR2 YNNKEL (reference sequence). The CDR3 runs to 15 residues. Trimming pared 0 bases from V and 0 bases from J, leaving 6 bases between. CDR3 in DNA: TGTGCCAGCAGCCAAGATCTCGGCTCCTACAATGAGCAGTTCTTC. Residues: CASSQDLGSYNEQFF.

The chain combines TRBV29-1 with TRBJ2-5, with D possibly matching TRBD2 (6 bases). The CDR3 is 14 amino acids. Germline assignment: CDR1 SQVTM and CDR2 ANQGSEA. V was cut by 3 bases and J by 5 bases, with 16 bases left in between. The CDR3 bases are TGCAGCGTTGAGATTGTGGGGGGTTGGGAGACCCAGTACTTC. Residues: CSVEIVGGWETQYF.

The chain uses TRBV10-3 and TRBJ1-6; D is unresolved. Germline V lookup: CDR1 ENHRY, CDR2 SYGVKD. With 0 bases removed from V and 6 bases from J, the gap between germline ends came to 12 bases. The CDR3 totals 16 residues. The CDR3, as DNA: TGTGCCATCAGTGAGTCGACGGTCAGGACTAATTCACCCCTCCACTTT. It specifies CAISESTVRTNSPLHF.

This clonotype has a count of ten or more. The chain combines TRBV27 with TRBJ2-7; tentative D call: TRBD1 (6 bases). CDR1 MNHEY and CDR2 SMNVEV come from the germline V gene (reference sequence). The CDR3 consists of 14 residues. Between the trimmed V and J ends, which lost 3 bases and 5 bases, there was a span of 14 bases. CDR3 DNA: TGTGCCAGCAGTTTTGGCAGGGGCATAGACGAGCAGTACTTC. Amino acid sequence: CASSFGRGIDEQYF.

This clonotype was seen repeatedly, ten times or more. CDR3 DNA sequence: TGTGCCAGCAGCTTAGGGGGATCCGGGGAGCTGTTTTTT. Translation gives CASSLGGSGELFF. The chain has TRBV7-3 and TRBJ2-2, with D possibly being TRBD1 or TRBD2 (5 bases each). Germline V gene data show CDR1 as SGHTA and CDR2 as FQGTGA. Trimming shortened V by 2 bases and J by 6 bases, and 7 bases separated the two germline ends. The CDR3 is 13 residues long.

This clonotype turned up a few times. The chain combines TRBV28 with TRBJ1-1, with D perhaps TRBD1 (6 bases). Germline CDR1 and CDR2: MDHEN and SYDVKM. The CDR3 totals 15 residues. V was pared by 8 bases and J by 5 bases, with 21 bases between. CDR3 protein: CASRKVGGRGTEAFF. CDR3 coding DNA: TGTGCCAGCCGAAAAGTTGGGGGGCGCGGGACTGAAGCTTTCTTT.

V and J are TRBV20-1 and TRBJ2-7, with D maybe TRBD1 (7 bases). This CDR3 has 13 residues. With 7 bases removed from V and 4 bases from J, the gap between germline ends came to 17 bases. Per germline, CDR1 DFQATT and CDR2 SNEGSKA (reference sequence). CDR3 region: CSGSGRGAYEQYF. The DNA for the CDR3 is TGCAGTGGGAGTGGCAGGGGGGCTTACGAGCAGTACTTC.